This T cell receptor (beta chain) was sequenced for a study of beta chain features in type 1 diabetes listed by TCRdb under 2018. Some background on the complete study: Mean age, gender distribution, total cell number and subset yield were not different between patients and healthy donors. A total of around 110,000,000 sorted cells were examined across all samples, and a strong correlation was observed between cell number per subset and RNA yield. In the study, TCRB repertoires of sorted circulating CD4+ T cell subsets from recently diagnosed type 1 diabetes patients were compared with those of matched healthy donors. Whereas all 30 or so donors provided naive and central memory subsets, regulatory and stem cell-like memory subsets were isolated from just 8 patients and roughly eight healthy donors.

Beyond this particular receptor, the publication reports: In all four CD4+ subsets, TCRB CDR3 length was moderately but significantly shorter in type 1 diabetes patients. Naive, central memory and regulatory TCRB repertoires appeared to be more similar among patients than among healthy donors. Shorter templates might be favored by PCR, yet because patient and control samples were amplified and corrected together, any such skew would affect both groups equally. Because small numbers of individuals were included in the HLA sub-analyses, any influence of HLA type on TCRB rearrangement was left unresolved. Patients with type 1 diabetes made fewer insertions and deleted more nucleotides at VDJ recombination sites, implying thymic rearrangement abnormalities. Because cDNA rather than genomic DNA was sequenced, highly expressing activated cells could have been over-represented, although no difference in activation and CD3 levels was found between groups.

In this sample, this clone turned up a few times. What antigen it recognizes has not been identified. Base qualities are not recorded, but no much larger clone differs from it by a single base. The High Capacity cDNA Reverse Transcription Kit was used to reverse transcribe all of the isolated RNA, meaning that expressed TCRB transcripts were what got sequenced. Deep immunoSEQ sequencing was applied to naive, central memory and regulatory T cell samples, giving an average of roughly 3.5 million total reads per sample. After sorted cells were lysed in RLT buffer, RNA was extracted with DNase-treated RNeasy Micro or Mini kits, with the choice depending on cell number. To prevent cross-contamination, each cell subset was processed individually, whereas patient and healthy donor samples were processed jointly. TCRB sequences were amplified from cDNA with the immunoSEQ multiplex PCR, producing 87-bp fragments spanning the CDR3 region. Sequencing of the amplicons was performed on the Illumina HiSeq platform. The study's own analysis went as follows. Synthetic template baselines were used to correct PCR bias computationally, reads within Hamming distance 2 were collapsed, and singletons that could not be merged were discarded. Reads were aligned to IMGT to assign V, D and J genes, CDR3 length, and insertions or deletions at six rearrangement sites. Clonotype counts were normalized to sorted cell number within each subset before computing true diversity and Gini coefficients with the tcR R package. Repertoire sharing was quantified using the overlap coefficient calculated on TCRB nucleotide sequences. As a proxy for the pre-selection repertoire, out-of-frame TCRB sequences from naive cells were analyzed. TCRdb mirrors the immuneACCESS table, restricted to in-frame sequences. Some clones are absent from its copies; in checked studies, under half trace to an unresolved V gene, and the reason for the others is unknown. That table furnishes V, J and clone size, whereas the DNA furnished D and trimming. The sample has under 300,000 clones on record, around 13% of them singletons. Of the sample, approximately 0.021% is held by the ten largest clones.

Each donor gave one peripheral blood draw, averaging approximately 110 mL, which was collected into heparinised tubes. Naive, central memory, regulatory and stem cell-like memory CD4+ T cells were sorted on a BD FACSAria II using a panel including CD45RO, CCR7, CD25, CD127, CD95 and CD27. All sorted populations exceeded 95% purity. PBMCs were isolated right away by Lymphoprep density gradient centrifugation and were stained directly, without culture. So that batch effects would be minimized, each experiment stained and sorted samples in pairs, pairing one healthy donor with one patient. CDR1 and CDR2 are read off the germline V gene as ENHRY and SYGVKD. The CDR3 runs 14 amino acids, cysteine and phenylalanine included. The entry retains the CDR3 DNA only, 42 bases that are in frame from base 1. The junction carries 5 bases between V and J, which are trimmed by 2 bases and 0 bases respectively.

The receptor chain draws on TRBV10-3 and TRBJ1-5; no confident D gene assignment can be made. The receptor was derived from a man aged 30 to 45 with type 1 diabetes. The sequencing sample was made of naive CD4+ T cells from blood. Sample cell subset or site, as interpreted from the label and publication: true naive CD4+ T cells. The CDR3 region has the sequence CAISEQYSNQPQHF. The DNA sequence is as follows: TGTGCCATCAGTGAGCAGTATAGCAATCAGCCCCAGCATTTT.